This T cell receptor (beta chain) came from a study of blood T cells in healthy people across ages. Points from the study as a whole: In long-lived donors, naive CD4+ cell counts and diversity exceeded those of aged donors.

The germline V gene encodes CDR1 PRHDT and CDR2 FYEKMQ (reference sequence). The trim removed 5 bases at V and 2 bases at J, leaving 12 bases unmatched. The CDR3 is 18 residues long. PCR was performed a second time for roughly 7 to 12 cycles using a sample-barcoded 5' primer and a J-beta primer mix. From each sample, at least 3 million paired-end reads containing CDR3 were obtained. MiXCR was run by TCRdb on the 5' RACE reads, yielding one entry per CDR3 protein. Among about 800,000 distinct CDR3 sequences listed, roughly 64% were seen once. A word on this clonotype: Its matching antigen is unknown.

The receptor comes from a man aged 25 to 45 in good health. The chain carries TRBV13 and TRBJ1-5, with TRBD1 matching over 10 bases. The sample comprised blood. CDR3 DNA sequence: TGTGCCAGCAGCAGAAAAGGGACAGGGGATTGGGGCAATCAGCCCCAGCATTTT. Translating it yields CASSRKGTGDWGNQPQHF.